Listed below are T cell receptor beta chains from one sample, sequenced in a study of blood T cell repertoires in COVID-19. TCRdb's copy holds only in-frame clones and misses some; the assay was immunoSEQ multiplex PCR. This repertoire shows fewer than 100,000 clones, 88% found once; its top ten account for over 35%. The sequenced sample was peripheral blood. The source of these receptors is a human donor in a cohort sampled during active COVID-19. The CDR3 runs from the conserved cysteine through the conserved F or W. D genes are given only for firm matches. Clone size is shown for a subset of rows, as once, few, many or a class of expanded clone.

D	size	V	J	CDR3	DNA
NA	few	TRBV2	TRBJ1-5	CASSPARDQPQHF	TGTGCCAGCAGTCCGGCCAGGGATCAGCCCCAGCATTTT
TRBD1	NA	TRBV24-1	TRBJ1-2	CATSGRDRGNYGYTF	TGTGCCACCAGTGGACGGGACAGGGGTAACTATGGCTACACCTTC
NA	NA	TRBV18	TRBJ2-5	CASSPSRGETQYF	TGTGCCAGCTCACCAAGTCGGGGGGAGACCCAGTACTTC
TRBD2	NA	TRBV3-1/TRBV3-2	TRBJ2-1	CASSLRTGLAENNEQFF	TGTGCCAGCAGCCTCCGGACGGGACTAGCGGAAAACAATGAGCAGTTCTTC
NA	once	TRBV12-3/TRBV12-4	TRBJ1-6	CASSAGNGSPLHF	TGTGCCAGCAGTGCAGGGAATGGCTCACCCCTCCACTTT
NA	NA	TRBV19	TRBJ1-2	CASSSPGNSSGYTF	TGTGCCAGTAGTTCACCCGGGAACAGCTCTGGCTACACCTTC
TRBD1	NA	TRBV7-2	TRBJ1-1	CASSNHRDREAFF	TGTGCCAGCAGCAATCACCGGGACAGGGAAGCTTTCTTT
NA	NA	TRBV19	TRBJ2-1	CASSIDRAYNEQFF	TGTGCCAGTAGTATAGACAGGGCCTACAATGAGCAGTTCTTC
TRBD2	NA	TRBV12-5	TRBJ2-5	CASGLNGREETQYF	TGTGCTAGTGGTTTAAACGGGAGGGAAGAGACCCAGTACTTC
NA	NA	TRBV30	TRBJ1-5	CAWTGHDNQPQHF	TGTGCCTGGACGGGACACGATAATCAGCCCCAGCATTTT
TRBD1	NA	TRBV9	TRBJ1-1	CASSSGQGAEAFF	TGTGCCAGCAGCTCCGGACAGGGGGCTGAAGCTTTCTTT
TRBD2	NA	TRBV7-8	TRBJ2-5	CASSTQLAAKETQYF	TGTGCCAGCAGCACCCAACTAGCGGCTAAAGAGACCCAGTACTTC
TRBD1	NA	TRBV13	TRBJ1-6	CASSLGAGGMDSPLHF	TGTGCCAGCAGCTTAGGGGCAGGGGGAATGGATTCACCCCTCCACTTT
NA	NA	TRBV7-9	TRBJ1-1	CASRSRVGGTEAFF	TGTGCCAGCAGATCAAGGGTAGGGGGCACTGAAGCTTTCTTT
TRBD1	NA	TRBV5-8	TRBJ2-7	CASSLFVGQGASEQYF	TGTGCCAGCAGCTTATTCGTGGGACAGGGGGCCTCCGAGCAGTACTTC
TRBD1	NA	TRBV2	TRBJ1-2	CASSQGAYGYTF	TGTGCCAGCAGCCAGGGGGCGTATGGCTACACCTTC
NA	NA	TRBV28	TRBJ1-5	CASSLRQVDQPQHF	TGTGCCAGCAGTCTCAGACAGGTCGATCAGCCCCAGCATTTT
TRBD1	NA	TRBV30	TRBJ1-5	CAWGLTGTAVYQPQHF	TGTGCCTGGGGGCTCACCGGGACAGCAGTATATCAGCCCCAGCATTTT